The next 9 T cell receptor beta chains were all read from a single sample in a study of T cell responses to AZD1222 COVID-19 vaccine. Assay used: immunoSEQ multiplex PCR; TCRdb lists only in-frame clones, some missing. In the table there are 55,000 to 60,000 clones, more than 80% of which are singletons. The sample consisted of peripheral blood, taken on day 0 of MenACWY control vaccination. These TCRs come from an adult in good health.

The genes are TRBV9 and TRBJ2-2; 11 nucleotides line up with TRBD2. The CDR3 spans 17 residues. Germline trimming cut 2 bases from V and 0 bases from J; bases unmatched to any gene: 3. Germline V CDR1 and CDR2: SGDLS, YYNGEE. CDR3 in amino acids: CASSVLAGGANTGELFF. The CDR3 DNA sequence: TGTGCCAGCAGCGTTCTAGCGGGAGGTGCGAACACCGGGGAGCTGTTTTTT. Based on the CDR3 plus reference TRBV9 and TRBJ2-2, the full variable domain is DSGVTQTPKHLITATGQRVTLRCSPRSGDLSVYWYQQSLDQGLQFLIQYYNGEERAKGNILERFSAQQFPDLHSELNLSSLELGDSALYFCASSVLAGGANTGELFFGEGSRLTVL.

V usage is TRBV5-1 and J usage is TRBJ1-1, with 8 bases that match TRBD1. With V trimmed by 4 bases and J by 0 bases, 5 bases remained unmatched. The V gene's germline CDR1 is SGHRS and CDR2 YFSETQ. The CDR3 runs to 15 residues. For the CDR3, the DNA is TGCGCCAGCAGCCTGGGGACAGGATTGAACACTGAAGCTTTCTTT. Translated: CASSLGTGLNTEAFF.

The chain uses TRBV5-1 and TRBJ1-1; 12 bases match TRBD1. Germline V gene data show CDR1 as SGHRS and CDR2 as YFSETQ. J was trimmed by 5 bases and V by 4 bases; bases with no gene match: 6. There are 15 residues in the CDR3. Here the CDR3 reads CASSLGTGGRTEAFF. The CDR3, as DNA: TGCGCCAGCAGCCTGGGGACAGGGGGCAGAACTGAAGCTTTCTTT.

The V and J genes are TRBV5-1 and TRBJ1-4; D ambiguous. The V end was cut by 2 bases, the J end by 0 bases, with 8 bases between. Germline CDR1 and CDR2: SGHRS and YFSETQ. The CDR3 loop spans 15 amino acids. The CDR3 DNA reads TGCGCCAGCAGCTTAACCGGCTCAACTAATGAAAAACTGTTTTTT. Its translation: CASSLTGSTNEKLFF.

This clone is medium-sized. The rearrangement joins TRBV19 to TRBJ2-3, with D possibly being TRBD2 (5 bases). Trimming took off 6 bases at V and 5 bases at J, with 9 bases between the two ends. The CDR3 sequence is 12 residues long. CDR1 LNHDA and CDR2 SQIVND come from the germline V gene (reference sequence). CDR3 sequence (DNA): TGTGCCAGTAGGCTGAGCGGAGATACGCAGTATTTT. Its protein is CASRLSGDTQYF.

The V call is TRBV6-5, the J call TRBJ1-5; 9 bases align to TRBD1. The CDR3 has 15 residues. Germline-derived CDR1 and CDR2 are MNHEY and SVGAGI. V shed 4 bases, J shed 1 base, and the junction held 2 bases outside the gene matches. CDR3 in amino acids: CASSSDRGSNQPQHF. CDR3 nucleotides: TGTGCCAGCAGTTCGGACAGGGGAAGCAATCAGCCCCAGCATTTT.

In its sample, this clone was seen once. V is TRBV10-1 and J is TRBJ2-7; 8 bases are a match to TRBD1. Germline CDR1 is WNHNN and CDR2 is SYGVQD (reference sequence). Trimming removed 2 bases from V and 2 bases from J; junction bases left unmatched: 8. This CDR3 region has 16 residues. The CDR3 bases are TGCGCCAGCAGTGAGGTTATAGGGACAGGTCCCTACGAGCAGTACTTC. Translated: CASSEVIGTGPYEQYF.

V and J are TRBV7-8 and TRBJ2-1; 7 nucleotides line up with TRBD1. CDR1 SGHVS and CDR2 FQNEAQ come from the germline V gene. Unmatched junction bases numbered 8, after V lost 3 bases and J lost 6 bases. CDR3 length: 15 amino acids. Here the CDR3 reads CASSFGQALTNEQFF. The CDR3, as DNA: TGTGCCAGCAGCTTCGGACAGGCCCTCACCAATGAGCAGTTCTTC.

The chain couples TRBV7-8 to TRBJ2-7, with D possibly being TRBD2 (6 bases). Germline CDR1 and CDR2: SGHVS and FQNEAQ. The CDR3 is 17 amino acids. V was clipped by 5 bases and J by 0 bases, with 20 bases between them. The DNA for the CDR3 is TGTGCCAGCAGCGCGCATTCCCGGGAGAGGAGCTCCTACGAGCAGTACTTC. Translated, it gives CASSAHSRERSSYEQYF.